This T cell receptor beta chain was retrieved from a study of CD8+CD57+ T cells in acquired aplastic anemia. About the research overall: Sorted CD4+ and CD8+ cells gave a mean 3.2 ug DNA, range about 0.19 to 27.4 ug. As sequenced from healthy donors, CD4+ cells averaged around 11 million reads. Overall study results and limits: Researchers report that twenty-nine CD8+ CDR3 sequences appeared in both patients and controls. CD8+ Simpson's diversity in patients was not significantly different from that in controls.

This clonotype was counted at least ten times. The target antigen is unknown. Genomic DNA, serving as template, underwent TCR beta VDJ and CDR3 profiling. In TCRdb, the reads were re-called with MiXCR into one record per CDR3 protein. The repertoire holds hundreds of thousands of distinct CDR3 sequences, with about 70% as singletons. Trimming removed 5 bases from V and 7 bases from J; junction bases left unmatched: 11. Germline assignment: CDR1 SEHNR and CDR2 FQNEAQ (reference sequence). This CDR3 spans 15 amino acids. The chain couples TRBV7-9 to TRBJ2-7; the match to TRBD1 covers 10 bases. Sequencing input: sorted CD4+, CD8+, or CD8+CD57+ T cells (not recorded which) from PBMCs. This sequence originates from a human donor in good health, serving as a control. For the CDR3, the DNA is TGTGCCAGCAGCATTAAGGGGACAGGGGCTTATGAGCAGTACTTC. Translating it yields CASSIKGTGAYEQYF.